These T cell receptor beta chains were read from a single sample in a study of Ad26.COV2.S vaccination and SARS-CoV-2 variants. Assay used: immunoSEQ multiplex PCR; TCRdb lists only in-frame clones, some missing. The profile shows a few hundred thousand clones, roughly nine tenths of them singletons. The material sequenced was peripheral blood, taken in a trial of Ad26.COV2.S vaccine versus placebo. The origin of the receptors is a person aged 18-60 years who received the Ad26.COV2.S COVID-19 vaccine or a placebo. Each CDR3 is given with its conserved first and last residue. D genes are given only for firm matches. Part of the rows lack a size; the others show once, few, many or a class for expanded clones.

CDR3 protein,CDR3 DNA,clone size,V gene,J gene,D gene
CAWNPSGRKNSPLHF,TGTGCCTGGAATCCTTCCGGTCGGAAAAATTCACCCCTCCACTTT,-,TRBV30,TRBJ1-6,-
CAWTLGGMNTEAFF,TGTGCCTGGACCTTAGGCGGAATGAACACTGAAGCTTTCTTT,-,TRBV30,TRBJ1-1,-
CASRGDGYTF,TGTGCCAGCAGGGGAGATGGCTACACCTTC,-,TRBV28,TRBJ1-2,-
CASRYTANYGYTF,TGTGCCAGCAGATACACCGCTAACTATGGCTACACCTTC,once,TRBV6-5,TRBJ1-2,-
CASSMGLAGGHHSYNEQFF,TGTGCCAGTAGTATGGGACTAGCGGGAGGGCACCACTCCTACAATGAGCAGTTCTTC,-,TRBV19,TRBJ2-1,TRBD2
CASSEAGNNQPQHF,TGTGCCAGTAGTGAGGCAGGGAATAATCAGCCCCAGCATTTT,-,TRBV19,TRBJ1-5,-
CASSLGWRTTKNIQYF,TGTGCCAGCAGCTTAGGGTGGAGGACGACCAAAAACATTCAGTACTTC,-,TRBV7-2,TRBJ2-4,-
CASSLRAGGYQPQHF,TGTGCCAGCAGCTTGCGGGCAGGGGGCTATCAGCCCCAGCATTTT,few,TRBV7-2,TRBJ1-5,TRBD1
CASSLGADNEQFF,TGCGCCAGCAGCCTCGGGGCCGACAATGAGCAGTTCTTC,-,TRBV5-1,TRBJ2-1,-
CASSLLGDTDTQYF,TGTGCCAGCAGCTTATTAGGGGACACAGATACGCAGTATTTT,-,TRBV7-3,TRBJ2-3,-
CASSLDKGKGDHNEQFF,TGTGCCAGCAGCTTAGATAAAGGGAAGGGGGATCACAATGAGCAGTTCTTC,-,TRBV7-9,TRBJ2-1,-
CASVTGVGTEAFF,TGTGCCAGCGTCACGGGGGTGGGGACTGAAGCTTTCTTT,-,TRBV18,TRBJ1-1,-
CASSPHAGTGAFYGYTF,TGTGCCAGCAGTCCCCACGCCGGGACAGGGGCTTTCTATGGCTACACCTTC,-,TRBV27,TRBJ1-2,TRBD1
CATAGDTRFDTQYF,TGTGCCACAGCGGGGGATACTAGATTTGATACGCAGTATTTT,-,TRBV2,TRBJ2-3,TRBD2
CAWSLSPLSVVQFF,TGTGCCTGGAGTTTAAGCCCGCTATCGGTAGTGCAGTTCTTC,-,TRBV30,TRBJ2-1,-
CASSPWTPLSGNTIYF,TGTGCCAGCAGTCCTTGGACACCTCTCTCTGGAAACACCATATATTTT,-,TRBV28,TRBJ1-3,-
CASSQDVGGGFYEQYF,TGCGCCAGCAGCCAAGATGTCGGGGGAGGGTTCTACGAGCAGTACTTC,few,TRBV4-3,TRBJ2-7,TRBD2
CASSQDLAGGAGGYTF,TGCGCCAGCAGCCAAGATTTGGCAGGGGGCGCGGGTGGCTACACCTTC,-,TRBV4-1,TRBJ1-2,TRBD1
CASTSIGGAIGDTQYF,TGTGCCAGCACCTCCATTGGGGGGGCTATCGGAGATACGCAGTATTTT,-,TRBV28,TRBJ2-3,-
CASSSSDRIKNIQYF,TGTGCCAGCAGCTCAAGTGACAGGATAAAAAACATTCAGTACTTC,-,TRBV7-2,TRBJ2-4,-
CASSEEWPTNYGYTF,TGTGCCAGCAGTGAAGAATGGCCAACTAACTATGGCTACACCTTC,few,TRBV6-1,TRBJ1-2,-
CASSLPSSGSFTDTQYF,TGTGCCAGCAGCTTGCCCTCTAGCGGGAGTTTTACAGATACGCAGTATTTT,-,TRBV5-6,TRBJ2-3,TRBD2
CASRSGGETQYF,TGTGCCAGCAGGTCAGGAGGAGAGACCCAGTACTTC,-,TRBV13,TRBJ2-5,-
CASSMGPRGGRQPQHF,TGTGCCAGTAGTATGGGACCCAGGGGGGGACGGCAGCCCCAGCATTTT,-,TRBV19,TRBJ1-5,TRBD1
CASRDARTTGNTIYF,TGTGCCAGCAGGGACGCCCGAACAACCGGAAACACCATATATTTT,-,TRBV5-4,TRBJ1-3,-
CAWSVSSEKLFF,TGTGCCTGGAGTGTGAGTAGTGAAAAACTGTTTTTT,once,TRBV30,TRBJ1-4,-
CASSKRDRQGRTNTEAFF,TGTGCCAGCAGCAAAAGGGATCGGCAGGGGAGAACGAACACTGAAGCTTTCTTT,-,TRBV21-1,TRBJ1-1,-
CASSLEGAVTGELFF,TGTGCTAGCAGCTTAGAGGGGGCTGTCACCGGGGAGCTGTTTTTT,-,TRBV7-7,TRBJ2-2,TRBD1
CASSQEGGYSPLHF,TGTGCCAGCAGCCAAGAAGGGGGTTATTCACCCCTCCACTTT,once,TRBV3-1/TRBV3-2,TRBJ1-6,-
CASSRSTSGVGTDTQYF,TGCGCCAGCAGCCGATCGACTAGCGGGGTCGGCACAGATACGCAGTATTTT,once,TRBV4-1,TRBJ2-3,TRBD2
CASGPQGGETQYF,TGTGCTAGTGGTCCACAGGGGGGCGAGACCCAGTACTTC,-,TRBV12-5,TRBJ2-5,TRBD1
CASRPPSGREFF,TGTGCCAGCCGTCCCCCCTCCGGGAGAGAGTTCTTC,-,TRBV21-1,TRBJ2-1,-
CATSDLRGQPQHF,TGTGCCACCAGTGATTTGAGGGGCCAGCCCCAGCATTTT,-,TRBV24-1,TRBJ1-5,-
CASSYLGDRGSQPQHF,TGTGCCAGCAGTTACTTGGGGGACAGGGGCTCACAGCCCCAGCATTTT,-,TRBV6-6,TRBJ1-5,TRBD1
CAIKSGRATDTQYF,TGTGCCATCAAGAGCGGGAGGGCCACAGATACGCAGTATTTT,-,TRBV10-3,TRBJ2-3,TRBD2
CASSTGQGVRTGELFF,TGTGCCAGCAGTACGGGACAGGGGGTGAGGACCGGGGAGCTGTTTTTT,-,TRBV27,TRBJ2-2,TRBD1
CASSFGLAGGSSYNEQFF,TGTGCCAGCAGCTTCGGACTCGCGGGGGGGTCCTCCTACAATGAGCAGTTCTTC,-,TRBV5-5,TRBJ2-1,TRBD2
CASRLLGLPMSEAFF,TGCGCCAGCAGGTTACTGGGACTACCTATGTCGGAAGCTTTCTTT,-,TRBV4-1,TRBJ1-1,-
CSAGDRMNEKLFF,TGCAGCGCTGGGGACAGGATGAATGAAAAACTGTTTTTT,-,TRBV29-1,TRBJ1-4,TRBD1
CSVEPWTSGKYNEQFF,TGCAGCGTCGAACCCTGGACTAGCGGGAAATACAATGAGCAGTTCTTC,-,TRBV29-1,TRBJ2-1,TRBD2
CASSQELLGGQRSNTEAFF,TGCGCCAGCAGCCAAGAACTTCTCGGGGGACAGCGATCGAACACTGAAGCTTTCTTT,-,TRBV4-3,TRBJ1-1,TRBD1
CASSPWETGELFF,TGTGCCAGCTCACCGTGGGAGACCGGGGAGCTGTTTTTT,-,TRBV18,TRBJ2-2,-
CASSQEFILQGRAFF,TGTGCCAGCAGCCAAGAGTTCATTTTGCAGGGCCGAGCTTTCTTT,-,TRBV3-1/TRBV3-2,TRBJ1-1,-
CASSQTHLAGAPYQETQYF,TGTGCCAGCAGCCAAACTCATCTAGCGGGGGCCCCCTACCAAGAGACCCAGTACTTC,-,TRBV3-1/TRBV3-2,TRBJ2-5,TRBD2
CASSDKSYREGDTQYF,TGTGCCAGCAGTGATAAGAGCTACAGAGAGGGGGATACGCAGTATTTT,-,TRBV6-4,TRBJ2-3,-
CAWSYPFGDQPQHF,TGTGCCTGGAGTTACCCGTTCGGAGATCAGCCCCAGCATTTT,-,TRBV30,TRBJ1-5,-
CASSFGTFEGRNQPQHF,TGTGCCAGCAGCTTTGGGACATTTGAAGGGCGCAATCAGCCCCAGCATTTT,few,TRBV7-2,TRBJ1-5,-
CASSQTGVYSTETQYF,TGTGCCAGCAGCCAAACCGGGGTCTACTCGACAGAGACCCAGTACTTC,-,TRBV2,TRBJ2-5,-
CAWRGGTDTQYF,TGTGCCTGGAGGGGAGGCACAGATACGCAGTATTTT,-,TRBV30,TRBJ2-3,-
CASQVRGKHEQYF,TGTGCTAGCCAGGTTAGGGGAAAACACGAGCAGTACTTC,-,TRBV21-1,TRBJ2-7,-
CASSRDRGLQETQYF,TGTGCCAGCAGTCGGGACAGGGGCCTCCAAGAGACCCAGTACTTC,-,TRBV6-5,TRBJ2-5,TRBD1
CASSYSMGNEQYF,TGTGCCAGCAGTTACTCTATGGGGAACGAGCAGTACTTC,once,TRBV6-5,TRBJ2-7,-
CASSPSKPRLAENTGELFF,TGTGCCAGCTCACCTTCAAAGCCTCGACTAGCGGAAAACACCGGGGAGCTGTTTTTT,-,TRBV18,TRBJ2-2,TRBD2
CASSRRPTGDTEAFF,TGTGCCAGCAGCCGCCGCCCAACGGGGGACACTGAAGCTTTCTTT,-,TRBV6-2/TRBV6-3,TRBJ1-1,-
CASQGGPGNQETQYF,TGTGCCAGTCAAGGGGGTCCGGGCAACCAAGAGACCCAGTACTTC,-,TRBV7-2,TRBJ2-5,-